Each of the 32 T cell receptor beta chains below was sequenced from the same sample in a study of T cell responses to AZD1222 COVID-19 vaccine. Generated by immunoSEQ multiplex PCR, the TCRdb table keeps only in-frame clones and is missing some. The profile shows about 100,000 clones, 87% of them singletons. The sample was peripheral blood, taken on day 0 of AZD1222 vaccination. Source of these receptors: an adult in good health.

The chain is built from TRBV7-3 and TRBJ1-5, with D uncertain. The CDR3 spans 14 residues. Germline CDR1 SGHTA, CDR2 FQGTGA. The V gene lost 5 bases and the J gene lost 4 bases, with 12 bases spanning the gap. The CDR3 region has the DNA TGTGCCAGCAGCCCGGGTCTGGGGAATCAGCCCCAGCATTTT. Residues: CASSPGLGNQPQHF. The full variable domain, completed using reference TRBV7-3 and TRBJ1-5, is GAGVSQTPSNKVTEKGKYVELRCDPISGHTALYWYRQSLGQGPEFLIYFQGTGAADDSGLPNDRFFAVRPEGSVSTLKIQRTERGDSAVYLCASSPGLGNQPQHFGDGTRLSIL.

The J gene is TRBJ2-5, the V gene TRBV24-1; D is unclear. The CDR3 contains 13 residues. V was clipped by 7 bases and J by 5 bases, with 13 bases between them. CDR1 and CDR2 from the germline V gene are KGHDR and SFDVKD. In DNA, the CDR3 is TGTGCCACCAGCGTCCAGGCGGAGGAGACCCAGTACTTC. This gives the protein CATSVQAEETQYF.

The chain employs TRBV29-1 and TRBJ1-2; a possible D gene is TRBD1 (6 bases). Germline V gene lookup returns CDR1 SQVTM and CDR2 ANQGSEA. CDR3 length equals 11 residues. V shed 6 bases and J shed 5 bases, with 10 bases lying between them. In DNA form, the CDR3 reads TGCAGCGTCCGGGACAATTATGGCTACACCTTC. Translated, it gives CSVRDNYGYTF.

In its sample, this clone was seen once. CDR3 sequence reads: CASSIDHVETQYF. The CDR3, as DNA: TGTGCCAGTAGTATAGATCATGTAGAGACCCAGTACTTC. The V and J genes are TRBV19 and TRBJ2-5; no clear D. Trimming took off 0 bases at V and 4 bases at J, with 6 bases between the two ends. The CDR3 contains 13 residues. Germline V lookup: CDR1 LNHDA, CDR2 SQIVND (reference sequence).

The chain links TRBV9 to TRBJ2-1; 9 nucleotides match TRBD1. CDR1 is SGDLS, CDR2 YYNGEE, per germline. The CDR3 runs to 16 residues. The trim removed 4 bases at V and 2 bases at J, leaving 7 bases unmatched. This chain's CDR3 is CASSPPGTGTYNEQFF. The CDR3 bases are TGTGCCAGCAGCCCTCCCGGGACAGGGACCTACAATGAGCAGTTCTTC.

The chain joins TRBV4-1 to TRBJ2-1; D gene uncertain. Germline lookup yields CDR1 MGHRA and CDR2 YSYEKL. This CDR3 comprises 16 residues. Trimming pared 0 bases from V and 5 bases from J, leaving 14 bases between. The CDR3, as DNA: TGCGCCAGCAGCCAAGATAATAGGGCTTGGAACAATGAGCAGTTCTTC. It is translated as CASSQDNRAWNNEQFF.

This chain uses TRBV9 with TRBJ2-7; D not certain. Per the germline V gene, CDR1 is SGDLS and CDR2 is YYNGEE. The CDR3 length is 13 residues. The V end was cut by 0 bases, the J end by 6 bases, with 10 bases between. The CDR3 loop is CASSVGWGSEQYF. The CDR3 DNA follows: TGTGCCAGCAGCGTAGGGTGGGGAAGCGAGCAGTACTTC.

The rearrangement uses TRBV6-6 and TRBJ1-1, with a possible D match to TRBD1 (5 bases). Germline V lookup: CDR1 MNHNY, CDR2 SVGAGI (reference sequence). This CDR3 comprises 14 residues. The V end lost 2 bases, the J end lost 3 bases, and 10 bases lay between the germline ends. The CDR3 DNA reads TGTGCCAGCAGTTACCAGGGTGCGGACACTGAAGCTTTCTTT. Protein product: CASSYQGADTEAFF.

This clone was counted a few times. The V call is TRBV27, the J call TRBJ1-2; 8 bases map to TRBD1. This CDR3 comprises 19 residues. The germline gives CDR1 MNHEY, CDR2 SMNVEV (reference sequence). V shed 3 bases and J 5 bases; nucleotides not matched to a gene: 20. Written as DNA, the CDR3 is TGTGCCAGCAGTTTGAGTAGGGAGGGTAGAGGGACAGGCACATATGGCTACACCTTC. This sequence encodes CASSLSREGRGTGTYGYTF.

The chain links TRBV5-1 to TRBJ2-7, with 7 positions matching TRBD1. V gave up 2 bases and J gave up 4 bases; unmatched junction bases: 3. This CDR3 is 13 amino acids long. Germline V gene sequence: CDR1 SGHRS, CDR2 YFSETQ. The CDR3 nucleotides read TGCGCCAGCAGCTTACAGGGGATGTACGAGCAGTACTTC. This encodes CASSLQGMYEQYF.

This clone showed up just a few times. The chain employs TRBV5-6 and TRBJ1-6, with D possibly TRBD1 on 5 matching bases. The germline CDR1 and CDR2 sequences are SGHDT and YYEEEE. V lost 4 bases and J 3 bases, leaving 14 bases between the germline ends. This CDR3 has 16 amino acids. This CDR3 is CASSQGPQFYNSPLHF. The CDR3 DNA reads TGTGCCAGCAGCCAGGGACCGCAGTTCTATAATTCACCCCTCCACTTT.

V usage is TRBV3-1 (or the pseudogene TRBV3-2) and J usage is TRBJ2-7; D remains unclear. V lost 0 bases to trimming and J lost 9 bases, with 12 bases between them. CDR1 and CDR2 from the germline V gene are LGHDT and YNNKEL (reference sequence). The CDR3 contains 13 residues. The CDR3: CASSQDSGRGQYF. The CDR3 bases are TGTGCCAGCAGCCAAGATTCGGGTCGTGGGCAGTACTTC.

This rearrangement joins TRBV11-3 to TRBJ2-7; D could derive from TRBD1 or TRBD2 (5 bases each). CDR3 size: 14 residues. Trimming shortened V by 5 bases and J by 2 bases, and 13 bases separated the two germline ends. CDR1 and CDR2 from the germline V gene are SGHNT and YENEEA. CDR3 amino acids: CASSNRDGAYEQYF. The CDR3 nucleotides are TGTGCCAGCAGCAACCGGGACGGGGCCTACGAGCAGTACTTC.

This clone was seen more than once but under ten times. The CDR3 DNA is TGTGCCAGCAACGAGGTCGGCTCCTATAATTCACCCCTCCACTTT. Its protein is CASNEVGSYNSPLHF. V is TRBV28 and J is TRBJ1-6; no reliable D call. Trimming pared 7 bases from V and 0 bases from J, leaving 10 bases between. Germline loops: CDR1 MDHEN, CDR2 SYDVKM. CDR3 length equals 15 residues.

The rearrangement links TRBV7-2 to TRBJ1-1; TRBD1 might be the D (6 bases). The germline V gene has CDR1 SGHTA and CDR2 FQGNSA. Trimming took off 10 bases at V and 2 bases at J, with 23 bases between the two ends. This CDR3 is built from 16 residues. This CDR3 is CATPAPPTGRNTEAFF. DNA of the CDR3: TGTGCCACCCCCGCCCCCCCAACAGGGCGCAACACTGAAGCTTTCTTT.

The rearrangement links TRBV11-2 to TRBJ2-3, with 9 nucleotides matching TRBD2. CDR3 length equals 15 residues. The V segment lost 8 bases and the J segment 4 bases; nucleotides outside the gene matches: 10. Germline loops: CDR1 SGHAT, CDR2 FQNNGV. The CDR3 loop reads CASAGGTSRADTQYF. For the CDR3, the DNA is TGTGCCAGCGCCGGGGGGACTAGCAGGGCAGATACGCAGTATTTT.

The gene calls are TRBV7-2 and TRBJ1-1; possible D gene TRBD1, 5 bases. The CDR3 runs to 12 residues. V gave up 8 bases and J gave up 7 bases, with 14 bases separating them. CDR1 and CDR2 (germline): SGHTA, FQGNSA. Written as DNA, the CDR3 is TGTGCCAGCCGCAAAGGGGCGGGTGAAGCTTTCTTT. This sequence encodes CASRKGAGEAFF. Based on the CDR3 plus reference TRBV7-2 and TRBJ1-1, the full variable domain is GAGVSQSPSNKVTEKGKDVELRCDPISGHTALYWYRQSLGQGLEFLIYFQGNSAPDKSGLPSDRFSAERTGGSVSTLTIQRTQQEDSAVYLCASRKGAGEAFFGQGTRLTVV.

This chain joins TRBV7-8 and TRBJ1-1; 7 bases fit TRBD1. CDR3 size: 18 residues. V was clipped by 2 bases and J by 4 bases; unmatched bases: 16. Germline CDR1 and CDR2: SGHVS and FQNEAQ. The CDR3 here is CASSLSKGALVNRTEAFF. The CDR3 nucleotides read TGTGCCAGCAGCTTAAGTAAGGGGGCCCTTGTGAATCGCACTGAAGCTTTCTTT. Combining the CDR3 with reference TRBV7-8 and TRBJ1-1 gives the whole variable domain GAGVSQSPRYKVAKRGQDVALRCDPISGHVSLFWYQQALGQGPEFLTYFQNEAQLDKSGLPSDRFFAERPEGSVSTLKIQRTQQEDSAVYLCASSLSKGALVNRTEAFFGQGTRLTVV.

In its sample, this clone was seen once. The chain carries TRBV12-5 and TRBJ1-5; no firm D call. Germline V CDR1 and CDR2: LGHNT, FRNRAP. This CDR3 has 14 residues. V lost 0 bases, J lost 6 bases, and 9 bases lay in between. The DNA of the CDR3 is TGTGCTAGTGGTTTGGTAAGCGGAGTTCAGCCCCAGCATTTT. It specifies CASGLVSGVQPQHF.

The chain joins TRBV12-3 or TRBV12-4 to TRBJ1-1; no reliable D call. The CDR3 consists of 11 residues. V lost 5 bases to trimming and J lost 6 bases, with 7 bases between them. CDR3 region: CASSLLAEAFF. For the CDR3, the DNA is TGTGCCAGCAGTCTGTTGGCTGAAGCTTTCTTT.

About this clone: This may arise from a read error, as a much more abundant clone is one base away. Here the CDR3 reads CASSLGDGYTF. CDR3 nucleotides: TGTGCCAGCAGCTTAGGGGACGGCTACACCTTC. The chain joins TRBV7-9 to TRBJ1-2; D may be TRBD1 (5 bases). Trimming cost V 1 base and J 8 bases, with 5 bases left between them. CDR3 length equals 11 residues. In germline, CDR1 is SEHNR, CDR2 FQNEAQ (reference sequence).

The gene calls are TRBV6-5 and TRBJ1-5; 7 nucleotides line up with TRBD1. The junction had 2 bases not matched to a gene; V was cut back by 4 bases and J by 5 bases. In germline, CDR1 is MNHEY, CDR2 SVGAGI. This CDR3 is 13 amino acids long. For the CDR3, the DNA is TGTGCCAGCAGTTTAGACAGGGATCAGCCCCAGCATTTT. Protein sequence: CASSLDRDQPQHF.

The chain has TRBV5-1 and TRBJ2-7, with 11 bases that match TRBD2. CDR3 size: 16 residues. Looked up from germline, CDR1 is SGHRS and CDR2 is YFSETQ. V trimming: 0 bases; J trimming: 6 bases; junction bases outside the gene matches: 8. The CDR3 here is CASSLEPSGGPFEQYF. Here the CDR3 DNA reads TGCGCCAGCAGCTTGGAGCCTAGCGGGGGGCCGTTCGAGCAGTACTTC.

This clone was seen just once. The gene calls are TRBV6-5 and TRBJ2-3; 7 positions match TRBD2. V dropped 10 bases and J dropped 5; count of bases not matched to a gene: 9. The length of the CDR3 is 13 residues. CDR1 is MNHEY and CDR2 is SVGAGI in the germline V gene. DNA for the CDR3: TGTGCCACTAGCGGCGCCCGGGGAGATACGCAGTATTTT. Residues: CATSGARGDTQYF.

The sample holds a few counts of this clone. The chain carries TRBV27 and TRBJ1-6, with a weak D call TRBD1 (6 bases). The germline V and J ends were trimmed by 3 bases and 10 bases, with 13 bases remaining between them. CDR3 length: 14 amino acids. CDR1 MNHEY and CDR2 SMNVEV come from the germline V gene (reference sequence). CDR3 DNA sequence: TGTGCCAGCAGTTTGGTGGACAGAGAGTCACCCCTCCACTTT. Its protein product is CASSLVDRESPLHF.

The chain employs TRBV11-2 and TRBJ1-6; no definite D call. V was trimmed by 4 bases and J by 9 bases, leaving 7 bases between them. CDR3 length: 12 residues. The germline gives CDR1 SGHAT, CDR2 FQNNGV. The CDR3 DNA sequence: TGTGCCAGCAGCTCGAATCCTTCACCCCTCCACTTT. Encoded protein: CASSSNPSPLHF.

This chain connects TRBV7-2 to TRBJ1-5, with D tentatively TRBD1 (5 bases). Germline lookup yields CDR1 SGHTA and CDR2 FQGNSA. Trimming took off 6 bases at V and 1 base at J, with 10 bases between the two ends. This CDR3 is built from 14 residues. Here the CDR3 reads CASSRGTSNQPQHF. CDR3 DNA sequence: TGTGCCAGCAGTCGAGGGACGAGCAATCAGCCCCAGCATTTT.

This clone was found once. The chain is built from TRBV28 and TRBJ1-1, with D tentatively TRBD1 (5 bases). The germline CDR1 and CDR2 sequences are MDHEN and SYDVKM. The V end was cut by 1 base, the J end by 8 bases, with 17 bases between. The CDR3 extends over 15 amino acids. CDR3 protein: CASSLSGRASFEAFF. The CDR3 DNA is TGTGCCAGCAGTTTATCGGGCAGGGCCTCTTTCGAAGCTTTCTTT.

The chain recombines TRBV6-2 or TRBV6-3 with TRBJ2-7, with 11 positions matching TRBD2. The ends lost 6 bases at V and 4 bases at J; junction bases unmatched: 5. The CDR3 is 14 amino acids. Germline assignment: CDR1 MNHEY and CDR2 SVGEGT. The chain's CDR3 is CASSPTSGSYEQYF. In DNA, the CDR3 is TGTGCCAGCAGCCCTACTAGCGGGAGTTACGAGCAGTACTTC.

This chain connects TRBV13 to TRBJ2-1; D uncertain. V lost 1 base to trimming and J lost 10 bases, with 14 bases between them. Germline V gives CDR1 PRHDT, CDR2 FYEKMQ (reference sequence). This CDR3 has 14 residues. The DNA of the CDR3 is TGTGCCAGCAGCTTAGCACGGCCCCCCAGGGAGCAGTTCTTC. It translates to CASSLARPPREQFF.

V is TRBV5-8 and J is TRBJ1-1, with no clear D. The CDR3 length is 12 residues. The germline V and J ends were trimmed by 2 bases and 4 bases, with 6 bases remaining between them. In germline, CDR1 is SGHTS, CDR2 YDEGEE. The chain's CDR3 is CASSFQSTEAFF. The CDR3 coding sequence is TGTGCCAGCAGCTTTCAGAGCACTGAAGCTTTCTTT.

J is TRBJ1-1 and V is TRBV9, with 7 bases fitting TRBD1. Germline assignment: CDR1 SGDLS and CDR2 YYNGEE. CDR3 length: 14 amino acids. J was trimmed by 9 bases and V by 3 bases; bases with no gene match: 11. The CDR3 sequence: CASSAAQGTDKAFF. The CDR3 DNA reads TGTGCCAGCAGCGCCGCACAGGGGACAGACAAAGCTTTCTTT.